This T cell receptor beta chain is from a study of CD8 T cells in ankylosing spondylitis. As concerns this clonotype: Its antigen is still unknown.

TCRdb reprocessed the 5' RACE reads with MiXCR, giving one entry per CDR3 protein. This sample has some 840,000 distinct CDR3 sequences, with over 9.5% found just once. This CDR3 region has 18 residues. The germline V gene has CDR1 LGHNA and CDR2 YNFKEQ. The V and J ends lost 3 bases and 8 bases respectively, with 28 bases between them. Study-level results: As for the disease-linked clones, they showed a CD8+ phenotype and occurred at relatively low frequencies in peripheral blood. It appeared that ankylosing spondylitis blood was characterized by a TCR beta motif of several highly homologous variants. Earlier reports found some motif variants in synovial fluid and blood in reactive arthritis. Disease-linked clones were reportedly significantly enriched in matched ankylosing spondylitis synovial fluid.

This sequence joins TRBV4-2 and TRBJ1-2, with a weak D call TRBD1 (6 bases). Sequencing was carried out using blood, either unsorted or a sorted T cell fraction (not recorded which). This TCR was sampled from a male donor with ankylosing spondylitis. DNA of the CDR3: TGTGCCAGCAGCCAGCTTCTTTGGACAGATCGTACAGGAGGGGGCTACACCTTC. It specifies CASSQLLWTDRTGGGYTF.